This TCR beta chain was sequenced in a study of blood T cell repertoires in COVID-19. Across the study: Acute and convalescent COVID-19 specimens originated in the United States, Italy and Spain.

Germline V gene sequence: CDR1 SGHRS, CDR2 YFSETQ. The CDR3 sequence is 15 residues long. J gave up 2 bases and V 10 bases, and 9 bases lay outside the gene matches. This table comes from immunoSEQ multiplex PCR, and its TCRdb copy is limited to in-frame clones, with some not included. The data contain under 500,000 clones, approximately 92% of them seen just once; the ten biggest clones take up roughly 1.1%. This chain uses TRBV5-1 with TRBJ2-2; 9 bases agree with TRBD1. Specimen: PBMCs or T cells enriched from blood (not recorded which). The TCR originated in a man aged 25 to 45 who had recovered from COVID-19. CDR3 DNA: TGCGCCTCACAGATGGGACAGGGAAACACCGGGGAGCTGTTTTTT. It is translated as CASQMGQGNTGELFF. The full variable domain, with the rest looked up from reference TRBV5-1 and TRBJ2-2, is KAGVTQTPRYLIKTRGQQVTLSCSPISGHRSVSWYQQTPGQGLQFLFEYFSETQRNKGNFPGRFSGRQFSNSRSEMNVSTLELGDSALYLCASQMGQGNTGELFFGEGSRLTVL.